Shown below are 20 T cell receptor beta chains from a single sample sequenced in a study of shared clonotypes between healthy human individuals. TCRdb keeps only in-frame clones here, not all; method: immunoSEQ multiplex PCR. The table includes 470,000 or so clones, 81% detected once. Sequenced sample: PBMCs. The source of these receptors is a woman between 35 and 50 years old in good health. Some clones in this sample may be carry-over from other donors' samples.

This clone has only one observation. This sequence joins TRBV27 and TRBJ2-7; no reliable D call. The germline V gene has CDR1 MNHEY and CDR2 SMNVEV (reference sequence). There are 14 residues in the CDR3. V was trimmed by 5 bases and J by 7 bases, leaving 18 bases between them. The CDR3 DNA is TGTGCCAGCAGTCCCTGGGGTCCAGATGGGGAGCAGTACTTC. Its translation: CASSPWGPDGEQYF.

As regards this clone: This likely traces to a read error, being one base from a far larger clone. Other DNA sequences in the sample encode the same CDR3. The gene calls are TRBV19 and TRBJ2-5; no definite D call. V was shortened by 7 bases and J by 5 bases, with 17 bases between the two germline ends. The CDR3 is 14 amino acids. In germline, CDR1 is LNHDA, CDR2 SQIVND (reference sequence). In DNA form, the CDR3 reads TGTGCCAGTACCGGTGGTATATTCGGGGAGACCCAGTACTTC. Its translation: CASTGGIFGETQYF.

The chain joins TRBV7-4 to TRBJ1-5; D gene uncertain. Trimming removed 1 base at V and 0 bases at J, with 7 bases between. Germline values: CDR1 SGHVT, CDR2 SQSDAQ. CDR3 size: 15 residues. The CDR3 nucleotides read TGTGCCAGCAGCTTAGTGGCGTATAGCAATCAGCCCCAGCATTTT. Translation gives CASSLVAYSNQPQHF. Full variable domain (remainder filled in from reference TRBV7-4 and TRBJ1-5): GAGVSQSPRYKVAKRGRDVALRCDSISGHVTLYWYRQTLGQGSEVLTYSQSDAQRDKSGRPSGRFSAERPERSVSTLKIQRTEQGDSAVYLCASSLVAYSNQPQHFGDGTRLSIL.

At least ten counts were recorded for this clone. In the same sample, other DNA sequences code for this CDR3. The V gene is TRBV15, the J gene TRBJ2-6, with 9 bases lining up with TRBD2. CDR1 LNHNV and CDR2 YYDKDF come from the germline V gene (reference sequence). With V trimmed by 10 bases and J by 1 base, 5 bases remained unmatched. The CDR3 is 15 residues long. CDR3 sequence (DNA): TGTGCCAGCTCTAGCGGGACTTCTGGGGCCAACGTCCTGACTTTC. Translating gives CASSSGTSGANVLTF.

The V call is TRBV19, the J call TRBJ1-1, with D perhaps matching TRBD1 (5 bases). V lost 3 bases and J lost 0, with 17 bases in between. The CDR3 contains 17 residues. The germline CDR1 and CDR2 sequences are LNHDA and SQIVND (reference sequence). CDR3 region: CASSMSQDKRMNTEAFF. As DNA, the CDR3 is TGTGCCAGTAGTATGAGCCAGGACAAGAGAATGAACACTGAAGCTTTCTTT.

The chain uses TRBV5-1 and TRBJ2-1; 9 bases match TRBD1. The CDR3 contains 14 residues. The germline CDR1 and CDR2 sequences are SGHRS and YFSETQ. Trimming took 8 bases from V and 9 from J; bases not matched to a gene: 12. CDR3 coding DNA: TGCGCCAGTCTGAGATCGACAGGGGGAGGTGAGCAGTTCTTC. Protein product: CASLRSTGGGEQFF.

This chain uses TRBV28 with TRBJ1-4; D remains unclear. The CDR3 has 14 residues. CDR1 and CDR2 from the germline V gene are MDHEN and SYDVKM. V was pared by 2 bases and J by 4 bases, with 8 bases between. This CDR3 is CASSLTGGNEKLFF. In nucleotides, the CDR3 is TGTGCCAGCAGTTTAACGGGTGGTAATGAAAAACTGTTTTTT.

In its sample, this clone was seen many times. Written as DNA, the CDR3 is TGTGCCAGCAGCTTGAAACTCGGAAACACCGGGGAGCTGTTTTTT. Encoded protein: CASSLKLGNTGELFF. The chain employs TRBV5-4 and TRBJ2-2, with D uncertain. Germline V gene sequence: CDR1 SGHNT, CDR2 YYREEE (reference sequence). V lost 1 base, J lost 2 bases, and 9 bases lay in between. The CDR3 extends over 15 amino acids.

In this sample, this clone turned up once. The chain joins TRBV29-1 to TRBJ2-7; 13 positions agree with TRBD2. V dropped 1 base and J dropped 7; count of bases not matched to a gene: 7. This CDR3 has 15 residues. CDR1 is SQVTM and CDR2 is ANQGSEA in the germline V gene. Written as DNA, the CDR3 is TGCAGCGTTGAAGCACTAGCGGGAGGGCCAGGGGAGCAGTACTTC. Its translation: CSVEALAGGPGEQYF.

This chain links TRBV2 with TRBJ1-1, with D tentatively TRBD1 (5 bases). CDR3 length equals 14 residues. Germline V gene data show CDR1 as SNHLY and CDR2 as FYNNEI. Trimming shortened V by 5 bases and J by 2 bases, and 12 bases separated the two germline ends. This CDR3 reads CASSRGRGNTEAFF. Here the CDR3 DNA reads TGTGCCAGCAGTCGAGGGAGGGGAAACACTGAAGCTTTCTTT.

The chain couples TRBV7-9 to TRBJ1-2; D possibly corresponds to TRBD1 (5 bases). CDR1 and CDR2 from the germline V gene are SEHNR and FQNEAQ (reference sequence). The CDR3 has 14 amino acids. V dropped 4 bases and J dropped 4 bases, with 13 bases sitting between them. The CDR3 protein is CASSSQRGIYGYTF. CDR3 DNA: TGTGCCAGCAGCTCCCAACGGGGCATCTATGGCTACACCTTC.

V and J are TRBV7-3 and TRBJ1-2; 9 positions agree with TRBD1. Looked up from germline, CDR1 is SGHTA and CDR2 is FQGTGA. The CDR3 has 14 amino acids. Losses at the gene ends were 5 bases for V and 7 bases for J; bases not matched to a gene: 8. The CDR3 region has the DNA TGTGCCAGCAGCCCGGGACAGGGCTGGGGTGGCTACACCTTC. It is translated as CASSPGQGWGGYTF.

This clone was picked up one time. The V and J genes are TRBV7-2 and TRBJ2-7; D possibly matches TRBD1 or TRBD2 (6 bases each). This CDR3 comprises 17 residues. Trimming took 5 bases from V and 2 from J, leaving 22 bases between them. Germline CDR1 reads SGHTA; CDR2 reads FQGNSA. CDR3 region: CASSPWGAETITYEQYF. The DNA of the CDR3 is TGTGCCAGCAGCCCCTGGGGGGCCGAAACAATAACCTACGAGCAGTACTTC.

Details on this clone: A far larger clone is off by one base, so a read error is likely. Other DNA sequences within the sample encode an identical CDR3. The chain joins TRBV11-2 to TRBJ2-5; D remains ambiguous. This CDR3 is built from 13 residues. CDR1 and CDR2 (germline): SGHAT, FQNNGV. CDR3 loop: CASSLGHQETQYF. The CDR3, as DNA: TGTGCTAGCAGCTTGGGCCACCAAGAGACCCAGTACTTC. The variable domain in full, completed from reference TRBV11-2 and TRBJ2-5, reads EAGVAQSPRYKIIEKRQSVAFWCNPISGHATLYWYQQILGQGPKLLIQFQNNGVVDDSQLPKDRFSAERLKGVDSTLKIQPAKLEDSAVYLCASSLGHQETQYFGPGTRLLVL.

The V gene is TRBV6-6, the J gene TRBJ1-1; D is uncertain. Germline V gives CDR1 MNHNY, CDR2 SVGAGI (reference sequence). Deletions cut 8 bases from V and 1 base from J, with 8 bases between. The CDR3 loop spans 12 amino acids. CDR3 coding DNA: TGTGCCAGCTCTTTGTGGAACACTGAAGCTTTCTTT. Amino acids: CASSLWNTEAFF.

The genes are TRBV6-4 and TRBJ2-3, with TRBD2 as a possible D gene (6 bases). The CDR3 spans 18 residues. Between the trimmed V and J ends, which lost 2 bases and 0 bases, there was a span of 18 bases. The germline gives CDR1 MRHNA, CDR2 SNTAGT. The CDR3 loop is CASSDGSSVLGSTDTQYF. CDR3 DNA sequence: TGTGCCAGCAGTGACGGATCTAGCGTGTTGGGAAGCACAGATACGCAGTATTTT.

This chain uses TRBV4-2 with TRBJ2-7; D is possibly TRBD1 (5 bases). The V gene lost 0 bases and the J gene lost 2 bases, with 14 bases spanning the gap. Germline CDR1 reads LGHNA; CDR2 reads YNFKEQ. The CDR3 runs 16 residues. Written as DNA, the CDR3 is TGTGCCAGCAGCCAAGATGGGGCAGGGCAACCCTACGAGCAGTACTTC. Translated: CASSQDGAGQPYEQYF.

This clone occurred once. The chain combines TRBV19 with TRBJ2-1; TRBD2 matches at 10 bases. This CDR3 has 15 amino acids. J lost 2 bases, V lost 5 bases, and 3 bases had no gene match. Germline-derived CDR1 and CDR2 are LNHDA and SQIVND (reference sequence). The CDR3 here is CASSEGLATYNEQFF. Written as DNA, the CDR3 is TGTGCCAGTAGTGAGGGACTAGCGACCTACAATGAGCAGTTCTTC.

In the case of this clone: This probably arose from a read error, given a far larger clone one base away. This same CDR3 is encoded by further DNA sequences in the sample. The genes are TRBV6-1 and TRBJ1-1; D might be TRBD1 (6 bases). CDR1 and CDR2 from the germline V gene are MNHNS and SASEGT. This CDR3 region has 14 residues. The CDR3 sequence is CASTEMRGSTEAFF. CDR3 bases: TGTGCCAGCACCGAGATGAGGGGGTCCACTGAAGCTTTCTTC.

The rearrangement joins TRBV28 to TRBJ1-4; 9 bases agree with TRBD1. The CDR3 sequence is 16 residues long. Per the germline V gene, CDR1 is MDHEN and CDR2 is SYDVKM. CDR3 nucleotides: TGTGCTCGACAAGGGACAGGGTATGTAATTGGGGAAAAACTGTTTTTT. As protein: CARQGTGYVIGEKLFF. Filled out from reference TRBV28 and TRBJ1-4, the complete variable domain reads DVKVTQSSRYLVKRTGEKVFLECVQDMDHENMFWYRQDPGLGLRLIYFSYDVKMKEKGDIPEGYSVSREKKERFSLILESASTNQTSMYLCARQGTGYVIGEKLFFGSGTQLSVL.